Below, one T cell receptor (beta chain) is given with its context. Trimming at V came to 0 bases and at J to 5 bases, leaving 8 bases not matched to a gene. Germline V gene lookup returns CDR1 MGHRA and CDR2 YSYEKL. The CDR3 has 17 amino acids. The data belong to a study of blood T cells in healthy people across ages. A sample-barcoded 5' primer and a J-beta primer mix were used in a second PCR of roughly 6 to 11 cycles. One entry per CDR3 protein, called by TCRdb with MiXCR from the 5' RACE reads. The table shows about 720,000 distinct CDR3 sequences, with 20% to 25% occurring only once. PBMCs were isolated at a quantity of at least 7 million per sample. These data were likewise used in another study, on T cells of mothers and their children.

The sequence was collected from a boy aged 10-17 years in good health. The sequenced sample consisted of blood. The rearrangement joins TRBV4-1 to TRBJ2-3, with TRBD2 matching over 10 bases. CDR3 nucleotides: TGCGCCAGCAGCCAAGAGGAGCTAGCGGGAGAAATAGATACGCAGTATTTT. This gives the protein CASSQEELAGEIDTQYF.